A selection of T cell receptor beta chains follows, all from one sample in a study of CD8+CD57+ T cells in acquired aplastic anemia. A single record per CDR3 protein comes from TCRdb applying MiXCR to the reads. In the table there are 100,000 to 150,000 distinct CDR3 sequences, about 48% of which are singletons. Sequencing input: sorted CD4+, CD8+, or CD8+CD57+ T cells (not recorded which) from PBMCs. The receptors were gathered from a human donor in good health, serving as a control. Both conserved end residues are part of each CDR3. The D gene is left open where the match is weak. The size field is filled for only some rows; it gives once, few, many or a size class.

CDR3 DNA: TGTGCCAGCAGTCGGACTAGCGGGGGAAGGAGGACAGATACGCAGTATTTT
CDR3 protein: CASSRTSGGRRTDTQYF
D gene: TRBD2
clone size: .
V gene: TRBV12-3/TRBV12-4
J gene: TRBJ2-3

CDR3 DNA: TGTGCCAGCAGCTTAACGGACAGGGTCTATGGCTACACCTTC
CDR3 protein: CASSLTDRVYGYTF
D gene: TRBD1
clone size: many
V gene: TRBV7-9
J gene: TRBJ1-2

CDR3 DNA: TGCAGCGCGAAAACGGGGGAAGTATACACTGAAGCTTTCTTT
CDR3 protein: CSAKTGEVYTEAFF
D gene: .
clone size: .
V gene: TRBV29-1
J gene: TRBJ1-1

CDR3 DNA: TGCGCCAGCAGCTTGGCGGGGGCGGCACAAGAGACCCAGTACTTC
CDR3 protein: CASSLAGAAQETQYF
D gene: .
clone size: few
V gene: TRBV5-1
J gene: TRBJ2-5

CDR3 DNA: TGTGCCAGCAGCTCCGGGACTACTTCCTCCTACGAGCAGTACTTC
CDR3 protein: CASSSGTTSSYEQYF
D gene: TRBD2
clone size: many
V gene: TRBV5-6
J gene: TRBJ2-7

CDR3 DNA: TGTGCCGGCGGTGAACAGGGGTGGGGGGAGCTGTTTTTT
CDR3 protein: CAGGEQGWGELFF
D gene: TRBD1
clone size: .
V gene: TRBV2
J gene: TRBJ2-2

CDR3 DNA: TGCAGCGTTGAGAACAGTCGGGAGACCCAGTACTTC
CDR3 protein: CSVENSRETQYF
D gene: .
clone size: once
V gene: TRBV29-1
J gene: TRBJ2-5

CDR3 DNA: TGTGCCAGCAGCTTTTCAGGCGGGGAGCTGTTTTTT
CDR3 protein: CASSFSGGELFF
D gene: .
clone size: many
V gene: TRBV7-3
J gene: TRBJ2-2

CDR3 DNA: TGTGCCAGTAAGAGGGCTGGGGCCAACGTCCTGACTTTC
CDR3 protein: CASKRAGANVLTF
D gene: .
clone size: few
V gene: TRBV19
J gene: TRBJ2-6

CDR3 DNA: TGTGCCAGCAGCTTAGGGGGGGAAAGGTACTTC
CDR3 protein: CASSLGGERYF
D gene: .
clone size: many
V gene: TRBV11-2
J gene: TRBJ2-4

CDR3 DNA: TGTGCCAGCACTTTATCCACTGGGCACTCGAACACTGAAGCTTTCTTT
CDR3 protein: CASTLSTGHSNTEAFF
D gene: .
clone size: .
V gene: TRBV6-5
J gene: TRBJ1-1

CDR3 DNA: TGTGCCACCAGTGAGACAGGAGCGAACACCGGGGAGCTGTTTTTT
CDR3 protein: CATSETGANTGELFF
D gene: .
clone size: few
V gene: TRBV24-1
J gene: TRBJ2-2